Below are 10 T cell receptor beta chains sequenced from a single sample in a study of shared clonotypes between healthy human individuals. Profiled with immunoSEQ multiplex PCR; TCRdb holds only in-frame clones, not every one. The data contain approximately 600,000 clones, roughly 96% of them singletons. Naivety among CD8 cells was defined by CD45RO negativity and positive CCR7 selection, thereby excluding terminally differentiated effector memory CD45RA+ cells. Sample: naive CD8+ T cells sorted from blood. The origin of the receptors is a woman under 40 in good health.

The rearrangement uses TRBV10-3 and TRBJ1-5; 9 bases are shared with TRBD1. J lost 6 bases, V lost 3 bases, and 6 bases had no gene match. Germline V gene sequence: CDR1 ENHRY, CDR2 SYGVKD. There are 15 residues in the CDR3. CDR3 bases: TGTGCCATCAGTGACGGGACAGGGACGATTCAGCCCCAGCATTTT. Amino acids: CAISDGTGTIQPQHF.

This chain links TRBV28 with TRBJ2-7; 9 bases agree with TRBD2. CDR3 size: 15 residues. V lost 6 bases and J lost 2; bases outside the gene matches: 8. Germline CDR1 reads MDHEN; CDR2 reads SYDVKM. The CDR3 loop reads CASRLAGASPYEQYF. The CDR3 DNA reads TGTGCCAGCAGGTTAGCGGGAGCCAGTCCCTACGAGCAGTACTTC.

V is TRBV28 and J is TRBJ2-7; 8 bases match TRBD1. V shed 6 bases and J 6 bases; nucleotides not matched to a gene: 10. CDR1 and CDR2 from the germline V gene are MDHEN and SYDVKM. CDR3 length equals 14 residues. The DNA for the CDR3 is TGTGCCAGCAGACGGGACAGGTTGCGGGGCGAGCAGTACTTC. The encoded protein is CASRRDRLRGEQYF.

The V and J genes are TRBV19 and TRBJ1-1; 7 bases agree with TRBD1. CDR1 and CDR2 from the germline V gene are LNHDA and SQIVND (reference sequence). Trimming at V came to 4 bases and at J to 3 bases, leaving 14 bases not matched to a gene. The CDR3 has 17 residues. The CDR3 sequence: CASSSGTALFGDTEAFF. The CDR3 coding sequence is TGTGCCAGTAGTAGCGGGACAGCGCTGTTCGGGGACACTGAAGCTTTCTTT.

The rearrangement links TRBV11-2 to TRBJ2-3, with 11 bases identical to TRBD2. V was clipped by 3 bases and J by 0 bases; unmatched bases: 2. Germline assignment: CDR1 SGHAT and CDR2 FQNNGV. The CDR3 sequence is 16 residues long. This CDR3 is CASSFPSGGSTDTQYF. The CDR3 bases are TGTGCCAGCAGCTTCCCTAGCGGGGGGAGCACAGATACGCAGTATTTT.

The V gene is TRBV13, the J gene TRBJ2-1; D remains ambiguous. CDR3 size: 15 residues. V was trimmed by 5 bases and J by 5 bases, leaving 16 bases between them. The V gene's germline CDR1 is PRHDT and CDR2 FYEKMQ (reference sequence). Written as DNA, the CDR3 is TGTGCCAGCAGCCTACAACCCGGGCCTGACAATGAGCAGTTCTTC. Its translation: CASSLQPGPDNEQFF. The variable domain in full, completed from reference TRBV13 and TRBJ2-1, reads AAGVIQSPRHLIKEKRETATLKCYPIPRHDTVYWYQQGPGQDPQFLISFYEKMQSDKGSIPDRFSAQQFSDYHSELNMSSLELGDSALYFCASSLQPGPDNEQFFGPGTRLTVL.

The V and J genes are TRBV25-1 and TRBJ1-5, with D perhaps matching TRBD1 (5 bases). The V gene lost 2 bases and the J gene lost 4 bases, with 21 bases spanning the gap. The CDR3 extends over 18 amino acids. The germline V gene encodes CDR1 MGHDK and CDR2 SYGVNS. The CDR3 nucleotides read TGTGCCAGCAGTGAAAACCTGACGAGACAGCGATTGAATCAGCCCCAGCATTTT. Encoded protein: CASSENLTRQRLNQPQHF. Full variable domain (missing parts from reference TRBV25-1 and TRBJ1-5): EADIYQTPRYLVIGTGKKITLECSQTMGHDKMYWYQQDPGMELHLIHYSYGVNSTEKGDLSSESTVSRIRTEHFPLTLESARPSHTSQYLCASSENLTRQRLNQPQHFGDGTRLSIL.

CDR3 nucleotide sequence: TGTGCCAGCAGCACGAGACACAGGGGGCGCGGGGAGACCCAGTACTTC. Encoded protein: CASSTRHRGRGETQYF. This chain uses TRBV7-8 with TRBJ2-5; 9 nucleotides match TRBD1. The CDR3 has 16 residues. The ends lost 5 bases at V and 5 bases at J; junction bases unmatched: 12. CDR1 is SGHVS and CDR2 is FQNEAQ in the germline V gene.

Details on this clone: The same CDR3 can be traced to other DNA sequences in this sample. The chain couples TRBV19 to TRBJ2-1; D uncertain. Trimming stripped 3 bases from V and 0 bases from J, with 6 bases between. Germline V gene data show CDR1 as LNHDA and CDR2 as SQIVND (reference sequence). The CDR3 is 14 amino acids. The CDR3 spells CASSMGGSYNEQFF. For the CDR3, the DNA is TGTGCCAGTAGTATGGGCGGCTCCTACAATGAGCAGTTCTTC.

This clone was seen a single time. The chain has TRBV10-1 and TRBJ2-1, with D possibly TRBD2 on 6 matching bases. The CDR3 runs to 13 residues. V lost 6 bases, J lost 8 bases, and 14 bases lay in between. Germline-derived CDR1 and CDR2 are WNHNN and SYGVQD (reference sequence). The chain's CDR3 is CASRRLVDDEQFF. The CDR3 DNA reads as TGCGCCAGCAGGAGACTAGTAGACGATGAGCAGTTCTTC.